A selection of T cell receptor beta chains follows, all from one sample in a study of T cell responses to AZD1222 COVID-19 vaccine. Only in-frame clones appear in the TCRdb table, and some are missing; sequencing was by immunoSEQ multiplex PCR. There are some 200,000 clones in the sample; roughly nine tenths occur only once, and less than 4.5% lies in the top ten. Sequenced here: peripheral blood, sampled 28 days after the second dose of the MenACWY control vaccine. Receptors were obtained from an adult who received the MenACWY meningococcal vaccine as a control. CDR3s include the opening cysteine and the closing phenylalanine or tryptophan. D genes are given only for firm matches. The size of a clone is reported for some rows only, either as once, few or many, or as a class for expanded clones.

size: few; V: TRBV2; J: TRBJ2-7; D: .; CDR3: CASSERRTVQYF; DNA: TGTGCCAGCAGTGAACGGCGGACGGTGCAGTACTTC
size: .; V: TRBV30; J: TRBJ2-5; D: TRBD1; CDR3: CAWTGGRETQYF; DNA: TGTGCCTGGACAGGGGGCAGAGAGACCCAGTACTTC
size: .; V: TRBV5-1; J: TRBJ2-1; D: TRBD1; CDR3: CASSPGQGSYNEQFF; DNA: TGCGCCAGCAGCCCGGGACAGGGGTCTTACAATGAGCAGTTCTTC
size: .; V: TRBV19; J: TRBJ2-1; D: TRBD2; CDR3: CASSMFPGRDNEQFF; DNA: TGTGCCAGTAGTATGTTTCCGGGGAGGGACAATGAGCAGTTCTTC
size: .; V: TRBV6-1; J: TRBJ2-7; D: TRBD2; CDR3: CASSEAGGFGYEQYF; DNA: TGTGCCAGCAGTGAAGCGGGGGGGTTCGGGTACGAGCAGTACTTC
size: .; V: TRBV10-3; J: TRBJ1-3; D: .; CDR3: CAISEGYGRAGNTIYFGAIYF; DNA: .
size: .; V: TRBV7-8; J: TRBJ2-1; D: .; CDR3: CASSIRFQSDNEQFF; DNA: TGTGCCAGCAGCATCCGGTTTCAATCGGACAATGAGCAGTTCTTC
size: .; V: TRBV19; J: TRBJ1-2; D: TRBD1; CDR3: CASRAGTGALYGYTF; DNA: TGTGCCAGTAGGGCCGGGACAGGGGCCCTCTATGGCTACACCTTC
size: .; V: TRBV7-9; J: TRBJ1-1; D: .; CDR3: CASSLTREDTEAFF; DNA: TGTGCCAGCAGCTTAACCCGGGAGGACACTGAAGCTTTCTTT
size: .; V: TRBV6-5; J: TRBJ2-5; D: .; CDR3: CASSYSIRQETQYF; DNA: TGTGCCAGCAGTTACTCGATCAGACAAGAGACCCAGTACTTC
size: .; V: TRBV5-6; J: TRBJ2-7; D: TRBD1; CDR3: CASSRTGTGTYEQYF; DNA: TGTGCCAGCAGCCGAACAGGGACAGGGACCTACGAGCAGTACTTC
size: .; V: TRBV19; J: TRBJ1-1; D: .; CDR3: CASSIPGDTEAFF; DNA: TGTGCCAGTAGTATACCGGGGGACACTGAAGCTTTCTTT
size: once; V: TRBV5-1; J: TRBJ1-1; D: .; CDR3: CASSRDGGNTEAFF; DNA: TGCGCCAGCAGCCGGGACGGGGGGAACACTGAAGCTTTCTTT
size: .; V: TRBV7-3; J: TRBJ2-2; D: .; CDR3: CASSLGQGNGELFF; DNA: TGTGCCAGCAGCTTAGGGCAGGGGAACGGGGAGCTGTTTTTT
size: .; V: TRBV30; J: TRBJ2-7; D: TRBD2; CDR3: CAWSTGTSGYEQYF; DNA: TGTGCCTGGAGCACCGGGACTAGCGGCTACGAGCAGTACTTC
size: once; V: TRBV27; J: TRBJ2-7; D: TRBD1; CDR3: CASSLLSQGAFEQYF; DNA: TGTGCCAGCAGTTTATTGAGTCAGGGGGCATTCGAGCAGTACTTC
size: .; V: TRBV4-1; J: TRBJ2-3; D: TRBD2; CDR3: CASSRILADTQYF; DNA: TGCGCCAGCAGCCGAATACTAGCGGATACGCAGTATTTT
size: .; V: TRBV15; J: TRBJ1-5; D: TRBD1; CDR3: CATSRSGQGWSNQPQHF; DNA: TGTGCCACCAGCAGATCGGGACAGGGATGGAGCAATCAGCCCCAGCATTTT
size: .; V: TRBV19; J: TRBJ2-5; D: TRBD2; CDR3: CASSGGTKETQYF; DNA: TGTGCCAGTAGTGGGGGGACTAAAGAGACCCAGTACTTC
size: .; V: TRBV6-2/TRBV6-3; J: TRBJ2-7; D: TRBD2; CDR3: CASSTGTSGEQYF; DNA: TGTGCCAGCAGTACTGGGACTAGCGGCGAGCAGTACTTC
size: .; V: TRBV5-1; J: TRBJ2-1; D: TRBD2; CDR3: CASSLEGLAGPNEQFF; DNA: TGCGCCAGCAGCTTGGAGGGACTAGCGGGTCCCAATGAGCAGTTCTTC
size: .; V: TRBV19; J: TRBJ1-4; D: .; CDR3: CASSLGGTTNEKLFF; DNA: TGTGCCAGTAGTCTTGGGGGCACAACTAATGAAAAACTGTTTTTT
size: few; V: TRBV28; J: TRBJ1-1; D: .; CDR3: CASSFTRIMNTEAFF; DNA: TGTGCCAGCAGTTTTACCAGGATTATGAACACTGAAGCTTTCTTT
size: .; V: TRBV11-3; J: TRBJ1-2; D: TRBD1; CDR3: CASSPRDRGSHGYTF; DNA: TGTGCCAGCAGCCCCCGGGACAGGGGATCACATGGCTACACCTTC
size: .; V: TRBV7-2; J: TRBJ2-1; D: TRBD2; CDR3: CASSLGLAEGNEQFF; DNA: TGTGCCAGCAGCTTAGGACTAGCGGAGGGTAATGAGCAGTTCTTC
size: once; V: TRBV5-1; J: TRBJ1-4; D: .; CDR3: CASSAVLTESATNEKLFF; DNA: TGCGCCAGCAGCGCGGTCTTAACAGAATCTGCAACTAATGAAAAACTGTTTTTT
size: .; V: TRBV27; J: TRBJ2-7; D: .; CDR3: CASSPTGAPYEQYF; DNA: TGTGCCAGCAGTCCCACGGGGGCACCCTACGAGCAGTACTTC
size: .; V: TRBV19; J: TRBJ1-1; D: TRBD1; CDR3: CASSIQTGGPTEAFF; DNA: TGTGCCAGTAGTATCCAGACAGGGGGACCCACTGAAGCTTTCTTT
size: .; V: TRBV5-1; J: TRBJ1-6; D: .; CDR3: CASSLGSSSSSPLHF; DNA: TGCGCCAGCAGCTTGGGTTCTTCCTCGAGTTCACCCCTCCACTTT
size: .; V: TRBV10-3; J: TRBJ1-2; D: TRBD1; CDR3: CAISESRGWSPDRRNGYTF; DNA: TGTGCCATCAGTGAGTCTCGAGGATGGTCCCCGGACAGGAGGAATGGCTACACCTTC
size: .; V: TRBV4-2; J: TRBJ2-7; D: TRBD2; CDR3: CASSAGGGDYEQYF; DNA: TGTGCCAGCAGTGCGGGGGGAGGGGACTACGAGCAGTACTTC
size: .; V: TRBV6-5; J: TRBJ1-1; D: TRBD1; CDR3: CASSRQGQGGTEAFF; DNA: TGTGCCAGCAGCCGACAAGGACAGGGAGGGACTGAAGCTTTCTTT
size: .; V: TRBV9; J: TRBJ1-1; D: .; CDR3: CASSVGTYGTEAFF; DNA: TGTGCCAGCAGCGTAGGGACATACGGCACTGAAGCTTTCTTT